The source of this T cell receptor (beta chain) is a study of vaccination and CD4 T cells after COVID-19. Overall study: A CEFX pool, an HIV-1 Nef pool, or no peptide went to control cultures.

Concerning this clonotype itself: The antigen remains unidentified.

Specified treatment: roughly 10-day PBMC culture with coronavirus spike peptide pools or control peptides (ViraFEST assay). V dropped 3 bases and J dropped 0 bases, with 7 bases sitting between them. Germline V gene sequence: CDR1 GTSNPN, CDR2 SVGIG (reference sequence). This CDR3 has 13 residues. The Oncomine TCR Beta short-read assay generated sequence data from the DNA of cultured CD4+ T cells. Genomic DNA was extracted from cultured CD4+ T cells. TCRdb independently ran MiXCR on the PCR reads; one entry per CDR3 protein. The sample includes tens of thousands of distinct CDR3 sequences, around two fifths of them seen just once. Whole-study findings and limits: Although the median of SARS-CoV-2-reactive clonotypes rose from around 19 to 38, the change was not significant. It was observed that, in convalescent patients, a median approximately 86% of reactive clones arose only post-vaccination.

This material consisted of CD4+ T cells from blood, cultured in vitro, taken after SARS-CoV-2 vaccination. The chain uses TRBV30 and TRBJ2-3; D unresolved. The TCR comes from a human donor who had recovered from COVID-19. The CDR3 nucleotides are TGTGCCTGGAGCCCAGACAGCACAGATACGCAGTATTTT. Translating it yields CAWSPDSTDTQYF. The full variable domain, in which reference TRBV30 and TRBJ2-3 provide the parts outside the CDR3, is SQTIHQWPATLVQPVGSPLSLECTVEGTSNPNLYWYRQAAGRGLQLLFYSVGIGQISSEVPQNLSASRPQDRQFILSSKKLLLSDSGFYLCAWSPDSTDTQYFGPGTRLTVL.